This passage covers 10 T cell receptor beta chains from one sample sequenced in a study of T cell repertoires in ileal Crohn's disease. The method was immunoSEQ multiplex PCR; TCRdb's version includes in-frame clones alone and lacks a portion of them. The sample contains about 14,000 clones, roughly 80% of which appear only once. The specimen was ileal tissue. The receptors were gathered from an adult with Crohn's disease.

The rearrangement uses TRBV6-5 and TRBJ1-2; TRBD1 matches 7 bases. This CDR3 is 15 amino acids long. Trimming removed 4 bases from V and 1 base from J; junction bases left unmatched: 6. Per germline, CDR1 MNHEY and CDR2 SVGAGI. In DNA, the CDR3 is TGTGCCAGCAGTTCGGGACAGCTCATTAACTATGGCTACACCTTC. Amino acids: CASSSGQLINYGYTF.

The genes are TRBV9 and TRBJ2-3, with a tentative D call TRBD2 (6 bases). Germline CDR1 is SGDLS and CDR2 is YYNGEE. The CDR3 length is 15 residues. With 3 bases removed from V and 3 bases from J, the gap between germline ends came to 14 bases. CDR3 DNA sequence: TGTGCCAGCAGCGCTTTAGCGGCTTTAACAGATACGCAGTATTTT. Protein: CASSALAALTDTQYF.

The rearrangement joins TRBV30 to TRBJ2-1; D is possibly TRBD1 (5 bases). Germline values: CDR1 GTSNPN, CDR2 SVGIG (reference sequence). This CDR3 has 12 residues. Trimming stripped 2 bases from V and 6 bases from J, with 8 bases between. The CDR3 is CAWSRGFNEQFF. CDR3 bases: TGTGCCTGGAGTAGGGGCTTCAATGAGCAGTTCTTC.

The chain recombines TRBV4-3 with TRBJ1-4; D is unclear. The V gene lost 0 bases and the J gene lost 4 bases, with 9 bases spanning the gap. The CDR3 length is 15 residues. Per germline, CDR1 LGHNA and CDR2 YSLEER. The CDR3, as DNA: TGCGCCAGCAGCCAAGAAGGCGGGGTTAATGAAAAACTGTTTTTT. It specifies CASSQEGGVNEKLFF.

V gene TRBV28 combines with J gene TRBJ1-2; D remains unclear. V was cut by 7 bases and J by 1 base, with 10 bases left in between. Germline V lookup: CDR1 MDHEN, CDR2 SYDVKM. CDR3 length: 13 residues. The CDR3 DNA reads as TGTGCCAGCACCAGGCCTGGTAACTATGGCTACACCTTC. This sequence encodes CASTRPGNYGYTF.

The J gene is TRBJ2-1, the V gene TRBV10-3; 9 bases fit TRBD2. This CDR3 has 16 amino acids. Germline V gene sequence: CDR1 ENHRY, CDR2 SYGVKD. V lost 6 bases, J lost 5 bases, and 11 bases stayed unmatched. The CDR3 nucleotides read TGTGCCATCAGCTCGAAGCTGGCGGGGGGGCACAATGAGCAGTTCTTC. This translates into CAISSKLAGGHNEQFF.

Turning to this clone: This sample includes further DNA sequences coding for the same CDR3. This rearrangement joins TRBV29-1 to TRBJ2-1; maybe TRBD1 (5 bases). Germline V gene lookup returns CDR1 SQVTM and CDR2 ANQGSEA. This CDR3 comprises 12 residues. Trimming cost V 4 bases and J 10 bases, with 14 bases left between them. Written as DNA, the CDR3 is TGCAGCGTTGGAATGCAGGGTGGCGAGCAGTTCTTC. Protein sequence: CSVGMQGGEQFF.

The chain has TRBV5-6 and TRBJ2-1; D possibly corresponds to TRBD2 (6 bases). CDR3 length: 15 amino acids. CDR1 SGHDT and CDR2 YYEEEE come from the germline V gene. V lost 5 bases, J lost 1 base, and 13 bases lay in between. The CDR3 region has the DNA TGTGCCAGCAGAGCTCCTAGCGCGTCCTACAATGAGCAGTTCTTC. It specifies CASRAPSASYNEQFF.

The V and J genes are TRBV7-2 and TRBJ1-2, with D uncertain. The CDR3 spans 13 residues. From germline, CDR1 is SGHTA and CDR2 FQGNSA. Trimming took off 1 base at V and 7 bases at J, with 10 bases between the two ends. The CDR3 coding sequence is TGTGCCAGCAGCTTAGTTCGAGGGTTTGGCTACACCTTC. Amino acids: CASSLVRGFGYTF.

The chain has TRBV30 and TRBJ1-2, with TRBD1 matching 8 bases. V trimming: 5 bases; J trimming: 6 bases; junction bases outside the gene matches: 8. The CDR3 has 13 residues. Germline lookup yields CDR1 GTSNPN and CDR2 SVGIG (reference sequence). The CDR3 nucleotides read TGTGCCTGGGAAGGGACAGGCTGGGATGGCTACACCTTC. Translation gives CAWEGTGWDGYTF.